The 28 T cell receptor beta chains below all came from one sample that was sequenced in a study of T cells in Graves' hyperthyroidism and ophthalmopathy. Authors of the study amplified TCR beta CDR3 regions from RNA transcripts. The HTBI set primed first-round TCR CDR3 RT-PCR. MiXCR was run by TCRdb on the multiplex PCR reads, yielding one entry per CDR3 protein. The sample records under 700,000 distinct CDR3 sequences, about a sixth being singletons. Sequencing used blood. The receptors originated from a woman between 18 and 29 years old with Graves' hyperthyroidism.

This clonotype was picked up many times. The chain recombines TRBV2 with TRBJ2-3, with D possibly being TRBD2 (6 bases). V was shortened by 3 bases and J by 4 bases, with 17 bases between the two germline ends. Germline loops: CDR1 SNHLY, CDR2 FYNNEI. The CDR3 extends over 16 amino acids. In DNA, the CDR3 is TGTGCCAGCAGTGAGTCGGGAGCAGGACCGGCAGATACGCAGTATTTT. Its protein product is CASSESGAGPADTQYF.

This clonotype was observed many times. This chain uses TRBV6-2 or TRBV6-3 with TRBJ2-1; 10 bases are a match to TRBD2. Looked up from germline, CDR1 is MNHEY and CDR2 is SVGEGT. With 5 bases clipped from V and 4 bases from J, the junction kept 8 bases outside the gene matches. This CDR3 spans 16 amino acids. The CDR3 sequence is CASSDFRAGGYNEQFF. In nucleotides, the CDR3 is TGTGCCAGCAGTGACTTCCGAGCGGGGGGGTACAATGAGCAGTTCTTC.

In this sample, this clonotype turned up a few times. This sequence joins TRBV25-1 and TRBJ1-5; 7 positions agree with TRBD1. V lost 3 bases, J lost 0 bases, and 2 bases stayed unmatched. Germline V gene lookup returns CDR1 MGHDK and CDR2 SYGVNS. The CDR3 has 15 amino acids. CDR3 DNA sequence: TGTGCCAGCAGTGAGACAGGGCATAGCAATCAGCCCCAGCATTTT. Translation gives CASSETGHSNQPQHF.

This clonotype was observed at least ten times. The chain joins TRBV7-2 to TRBJ1-1; TRBD1 is a possible D gene (6 bases). The length of the CDR3 is 12 residues. Germline values: CDR1 SGHTA, CDR2 FQGNSA. Trimming left V 5 bases short and J 9 bases short, with 13 bases between. The CDR3 DNA follows: TGTGCCAGCAGCCCCACAGGGCGGAAAGCTTTCTTT. It translates to CASSPTGRKAFF.

This clonotype was observed a few times. The chain recombines TRBV5-1 with TRBJ2-5; 8 positions match TRBD2. The V gene end was trimmed by 0 bases and the J gene end by 4 bases; junction bases not matched to a gene: 11. The germline gives CDR1 SGHRS, CDR2 YFSETQ. The CDR3 has 17 amino acids. CDR3 DNA sequence: TGCGCCAGCAGCTTGGGTATCAGCGGGAGTATGGGAGAGACCCAGTACTTC. It is translated as CASSLGISGSMGETQYF.

This clonotype was observed many times. V usage is TRBV7-2 and J usage is TRBJ2-7, with 12 bases that match TRBD2. CDR3 length: 16 amino acids. V shed 5 bases, J shed 4 bases, and the junction held 9 bases outside the gene matches. Per germline, CDR1 SGHTA and CDR2 FQGNSA. The CDR3 here is CASSRGLTSGGYEQYF. The CDR3 DNA reads TGTGCCAGCAGCAGGGGGCTGACTAGCGGGGGTTACGAGCAGTACTTC.

CDR3 sequence: CASGFTGFSTDTQYF. CDR3 in DNA: TGTGCTAGTGGTTTCACCGGGTTTTCCACAGATACGCAGTATTTT. V is TRBV12-5 and J is TRBJ2-3, with D hard to call. The CDR3 contains 15 residues. Trimming removed 3 bases from V and 2 bases from J, with 12 bases in between. CDR1 and CDR2 (germline): LGHNT, FRNRAP.

This clonotype was recorded once. The chain uses TRBV12-3 or TRBV12-4 and TRBJ1-5; 7 bases are a match to TRBD1. The CDR3 totals 14 residues. Trimming removed 6 bases from V and 2 bases from J; junction bases left unmatched: 4. The CDR3 spells CASSWDRGNQPQHF. CDR3 coding DNA: TGTGCCAGCAGCTGGGACAGAGGCAATCAGCCCCAGCATTTT.

This clonotype was found many times. V and J are TRBV24-1 and TRBJ2-1; 8 positions match TRBD1. V lost 4 bases to trimming and J lost 4 bases; unmatched junction nucleotides: 5. This CDR3 has 15 amino acids. Germline CDR1 is KGHDR and CDR2 is SFDVKD. In nucleotides, the CDR3 is TGTGCCACCAGTGAGGTCCAGGGGGCTTACAATGAGCAGTTCTTC. Protein product: CATSEVQGAYNEQFF.

The gene calls are TRBV4-1 and TRBJ2-7, with D perhaps TRBD2 (6 bases). The CDR3 covers 19 residues. CDR1 and CDR2 (germline): MGHRA, YSYEKL. V dropped 0 bases and J dropped 1 base, with 22 bases sitting between them. Here the CDR3 reads CASSQEGTEVSAASYEQYF. The CDR3 bases are TGCGCCAGCAGCCAAGAAGGGACTGAGGTTAGCGCGGCTTCCTACGAGCAGTACTTC.

The chain has TRBV29-1 and TRBJ2-7; D may be TRBD2 (6 bases). The V and J ends lost 4 bases and 2 bases respectively, with 9 bases between them. The CDR3 length is 12 residues. Germline-derived CDR1 and CDR2 are SQVTM and ANQGSEA. In nucleotides, the CDR3 is TGCAGCGTTGGGCGGGAACCCTACGAGCAGTACTTC. This encodes CSVGREPYEQYF.

V usage is TRBV28 and J usage is TRBJ2-7; 12 bases are shared with TRBD2. Trimming took 5 bases from V and 7 from J; bases not matched to a gene: 15. From germline, CDR1 is MDHEN and CDR2 SYDVKM. The CDR3 is 17 residues long. CDR3 sequence: CASSPLAGGPPSREQYF. The DNA of the CDR3 is TGTGCCAGCAGTCCGCTAGCGGGAGGGCCGCCGTCGCGAGAGCAGTACTTC.

The chain recombines TRBV19 with TRBJ2-3; 11 nucleotides line up with TRBD2. The germline V gene encodes CDR1 LNHDA and CDR2 SQIVND (reference sequence). The CDR3 extends over 17 amino acids. The V segment lost 4 bases and the J segment 6 bases; nucleotides outside the gene matches: 12. The CDR3 loop reads CASSTPKLAGVSDTQYF. The CDR3 DNA reads TGTGCCAGTAGTACCCCCAAACTAGCGGGAGTATCGGATACGCAGTATTTT. Full variable domain (rest looked up from reference TRBV19 and TRBJ2-3): DGGITQSPKYLFRKEGQNVTLSCEQNLNHDAMYWYRQDPGQGLRLIYYSQIVNDFQKGDIAEGYSVSREKKESFPLTVTSAQKNPTAFYLCASSTPKLAGVSDTQYFGPGTRLTVL.

The V call is TRBV25-1, the J call TRBJ2-7; 7 bases agree with TRBD1. The CDR3 is 14 residues long. V was pared by 6 bases and J by 4 bases, with 9 bases of the junction left unmatched. Germline lookup yields CDR1 MGHDK and CDR2 SYGVNS. CDR3 sequence reads: CASSQQGTAYEQYF. The CDR3 DNA reads TGTGCCAGCAGCCAACAGGGGACAGCATACGAGCAGTACTTC.

This clonotype was picked up a small number of times. The rearrangement joins TRBV6-6 to TRBJ2-3; 7 nucleotides align to TRBD1. The CDR3 runs to 14 residues. CDR1 is MNHNY and CDR2 is SVGAGI in the germline V gene (reference sequence). V lost 0 bases and J lost 6; bases outside the gene matches: 3. The CDR3 DNA is TGTGCCAGCAGTTACTCAGGGGGCCTGGATACGCAGTATTTT. Protein sequence: CASSYSGGLDTQYF.

V usage is TRBV9 and J usage is TRBJ1-6, with D maybe TRBD1 (5 bases). CDR1 is SGDLS, CDR2 YYNGEE, per germline. CDR3 length equals 18 residues. With 0 bases removed from V and 6 bases from J, the gap between germline ends came to 19 bases. This chain's CDR3 is CASSVEPQGPSTNSPLHF. The DNA for the CDR3 is TGTGCCAGCAGCGTAGAACCCCAGGGCCCGTCGACTAATTCACCCCTCCACTTT.

This clonotype was seen at least ten times. This chain links TRBV7-9 with TRBJ2-7; tentatively, D is TRBD1 or TRBD2 (6 bases each). Trimming took off 2 bases at V and 0 bases at J, with 11 bases between the two ends. This CDR3 has 15 residues. Germline V gives CDR1 SEHNR, CDR2 FQNEAQ (reference sequence). CDR3 protein: CASSLPGEDSYEQYF. The CDR3 DNA reads TGTGCCAGCAGCTTACCAGGGGAGGACTCCTACGAGCAGTACTTC.

The chain has TRBV7-2 and TRBJ2-7, with a possible D match to TRBD2 (6 bases). With 8 bases removed from V and 3 bases from J, the gap between germline ends came to 20 bases. This CDR3 has 15 residues. Per germline, CDR1 SGHTA and CDR2 FQGNSA. CDR3 protein: CASLTGTGGYYEQYF. The DNA of the CDR3 is TGTGCCAGCCTCACCGGGACTGGCGGATACTACGAGCAGTACTTC.

There are a few counts of this clonotype. The rearrangement joins TRBV5-6 to TRBJ1-5; TRBD1 is a possible D gene (6 bases). The germline gives CDR1 SGHDT, CDR2 YYEEEE. V dropped 3 bases and J dropped 7 bases, with 8 bases sitting between them. This CDR3 is 12 amino acids long. The DNA of the CDR3 is TGTGCCAGCAGCTGGCAGGGGCAGCCCCAGCATTTT. The encoded protein is CASSWQGQPQHF.

In this sample, this clonotype turned up a few times. This chain joins TRBV29-1 and TRBJ2-7, with 12 positions matching TRBD2. The junction had 6 bases not matched to a gene; V was cut back by 6 bases and J by 3 bases. The length of the CDR3 is 14 residues. Germline CDR1 reads SQVTM; CDR2 reads ANQGSEA. The CDR3 DNA reads TGCAGCGTCTTTGGACTAGCGGGACTCTACGAGCAGTACTTC. Translated, it gives CSVFGLAGLYEQYF.

This clonotype was found a few times. The chain is built from TRBV7-2 and TRBJ1-4; the D gene is possibly TRBD1 (6 bases). The germline gives CDR1 SGHTA, CDR2 FQGNSA. The CDR3 is 15 residues long. V shed 4 bases and J shed 8 bases, with 17 bases lying between them. The CDR3 sequence is CASSWEQDRGEKLFF. In nucleotides, the CDR3 is TGTGCCAGCAGCTGGGAACAGGACAGAGGGGAAAAACTGTTTTTT.

This clonotype turned up a few times. The J gene is TRBJ1-2, the V gene TRBV4-2; no firm D call. Germline CDR1 is LGHNA and CDR2 is YNFKEQ. The CDR3 sequence is 14 residues long. The ends were cut back, 0 bases at V and 2 bases at J, with 7 bases in the middle. The CDR3 protein is CASSQEVGNYGYTF. The CDR3 nucleotides read TGTGCCAGCAGCCAAGAAGTAGGCAACTATGGCTACACCTTC.

This clonotype has more than one count but fewer than ten. The chain's CDR3 is CASTDRDPYNEQFF. CDR3 sequence (DNA): TGTGCCAGCACCGACCGGGATCCTTACAATGAGCAGTTCTTC. The gene calls are TRBV11-3 and TRBJ2-1; a weak D match, TRBD2 (5 bases). This CDR3 has 14 residues. Germline CDR1 SGHNT, CDR2 YENEEA. The germline V and J ends were trimmed by 7 bases and 4 bases, with 14 bases remaining between them. The variable domain in full, completed from reference TRBV11-3 and TRBJ2-1, reads EAGVVQSPRYKIIEKKQPVAFWCNPISGHNTLYWYLQNLGQGPELLIRYENEEAVDDSQLPKDRFSAERLKGVDSTLKIQPAELGDSAVYLCASTDRDPYNEQFFGPGTRLTVL.

In this sample, this clonotype turned up a few times. This chain connects TRBV27 to TRBJ2-1; TRBD2 aligns across 7 bases. Trimming took 7 bases from V and 15 from J; bases not matched to a gene: 15. This CDR3 spans 13 amino acids. Germline loops: CDR1 MNHEY, CDR2 SMNVEV (reference sequence). The CDR3 loop reads CASTITGLSTLFF. The CDR3 coding sequence is TGTGCCAGCACCATCACGGGACTATCAACACTGTTCTTC.

The CDR3 DNA reads as TGTGCCAGCAGCCAGGCCCTTGGACGCGAAAGGTCCCGGGAGACCCAGTACTTC. Translation: CASSQALGRERSRETQYF. The chain carries TRBV14 and TRBJ2-5; D not certain. CDR3 size: 18 residues. Trimming took 3 bases from V and 5 from J, leaving 25 bases between them. Germline values: CDR1 SGHDN, CDR2 FVKESK. The full variable domain, rest sourced from reference TRBV14 and TRBJ2-5, is EAGVTQFPSHSVIEKGQTVTLRCDPISGHDNLYWYRRVMGKEIKFLLHFVKESKQDESGMPNNRFLAERTGGTYSTLKVQPAELEDSGVYFCASSQALGRERSRETQYFGPGTRLLVL.

This clonotype was detected many times. For the CDR3, the DNA is TGTGCCAGCAAATACCGGGACAATTACTATGGCTACACCTTC. Amino acid sequence: CASKYRDNYYGYTF. This sequence joins TRBV27 and TRBJ1-2, with a weak D call TRBD1 (6 bases). The CDR3 runs 14 residues. Trimming took off 7 bases at V and 3 bases at J, with 15 bases between the two ends. Per germline, CDR1 MNHEY and CDR2 SMNVEV (reference sequence).

This clonotype was found a few times. The chain combines TRBV20-1 with TRBJ1-2; 8 bases align to TRBD1. Per germline, CDR1 DFQATT and CDR2 SNEGSKA (reference sequence). The V gene end was trimmed by 2 bases and the J gene end by 7 bases; junction bases not matched to a gene: 9. The length of the CDR3 is 14 residues. The CDR3 loop is CSARPTGASTGYTF. In DNA, the CDR3 is TGCAGTGCTAGACCGACAGGGGCTTCGACTGGCTACACCTTC.

The sample holds many counts of this clonotype. This sequence joins TRBV5-1 and TRBJ1-2, with D possibly TRBD1 on 5 matching bases. The CDR3 covers 15 residues. V shed 7 bases and J shed 0 bases, with 16 bases lying between them. The germline V gene encodes CDR1 SGHRS and CDR2 YFSETQ. The CDR3 here is CASGGTAETNYGYTF. The CDR3 nucleotides read TGCGCCAGCGGTGGGACGGCTGAGACTAACTATGGCTACACCTTC.